This T cell receptor beta chain was captured in a study of shared clonotypes between healthy human individuals. Study at large: Those who served as donors were a couple of women and a few men between the ages of 18 and 49.

Each of the donors was a healthy adult who was HIV-negative and had not had a recent acute infection or vaccination. Original data processing: Owing to the provision of junction-only sequences devoid of quality scores by immunoSEQ, filtering differed. TCRdb's table, derived via immunoSEQ multiplex PCR, lists solely in-frame clones and lacks some. V and J calls and clone size are copied from that table; D and trimming were computed from the DNA. Of hundreds of thousands of clones listed, roughly 79% are singletons. There are 12 residues in the CDR3. Trimming pared 4 bases from V and 4 bases from J, leaving 5 bases between. Germline CDR1 is WNHNN and CDR2 is SYGVQD (reference sequence).

This TCR was recovered from a woman between 40 and 55 years old in good health. Some clones in this sample may be carry-over from other donors' samples. The gene calls are TRBV10-1 and TRBJ1-3; the D is unclear. Material: PBMCs. The CDR3 loop is CASSGRGNTIYF. CDR3 nucleotide sequence: TGCGCCAGCAGTGGCAGAGGAAACACCATATATTTT.